Below, 2 T cell receptor beta chains from the same sample are listed, as sequenced in a study of cytomegalovirus exposure and HLA in healthy donors. This PCR relied on a set of 60 Vbeta primers and 13 Jbeta primers. Repertoires were generated with immunoSEQ multiplex PCR, while TCRdb's copy carries only in-frame clones and drops some. This repertoire shows 170,000 or so clones, 75% to 85% found once; its top ten account for approximately 6.8%. Sample: PBMCs. The receptor set was obtained from a man aged 25 to 40 in good health and CMV-seropositive.

This sequence joins TRBV19 and TRBJ1-5, with 9 bases that match TRBD1. V trimming: 6 bases; J trimming: 1 base; junction bases outside the gene matches: 1. This CDR3 is 14 amino acids long. The germline CDR1 and CDR2 sequences are LNHDA and SQIVND (reference sequence). The CDR3 loop is CASRDRGSNQPQHF. The CDR3 region has the DNA TGTGCCAGTAGGGACAGGGGAAGCAATCAGCCCCAGCATTTT.

This chain links TRBV5-5 with TRBJ1-5; the D gene is possibly TRBD1 (6 bases). Trimming took 1 base from V and 5 from J, leaving 10 bases between them. The germline V gene encodes CDR1 SGHKS and CDR2 YYEKEE (reference sequence). This CDR3 has 14 amino acids. For the CDR3, the DNA is TGTGCCAGCAGCTTGACAGGGCTTCATCAGCCCCAGCATTTT. Its protein is CASSLTGLHQPQHF.